The 6 T cell receptor beta chains listed next were all sequenced from one sample in a study of shared clonotypes between healthy human individuals. Only in-frame clones appear in the TCRdb table, and some are missing; sequencing was by immunoSEQ multiplex PCR. The profile shows some 2,400,000 clones, 90% to 96% of them singletons. Sequencing was carried out using naive CD4+ T cells sorted from blood. Stated subset: CD45RA+ positively selected. The receptors shown here come from a man between 18 and 29 years old in good health.

V is TRBV7-8 and J is TRBJ1-4, with D unresolved. Germline values: CDR1 SGHVS, CDR2 FQNEAQ. The germline V and J ends were trimmed by 1 base and 4 bases, with 13 bases remaining between them. The CDR3 has 16 residues. This CDR3 is CASSLGLGQHNEKLFF. CDR3 bases: TGTGCCAGCAGCTTAGGCCTGGGCCAACATAATGAAAAACTGTTTTTT. Filled out from reference TRBV7-8 and TRBJ1-4, the complete variable domain reads GAGVSQSPRYKVAKRGQDVALRCDPISGHVSLFWYQQALGQGPEFLTYFQNEAQLDKSGLPSDRFFAERPEGSVSTLKIQRTQQEDSAVYLCASSLGLGQHNEKLFFGSGTQLSVL.

The chain employs TRBV6-5 and TRBJ1-1, with 8 nucleotides matching TRBD1. CDR3 length: 12 amino acids. J was trimmed by 7 bases and V by 4 bases; bases with no gene match: 2. Per germline, CDR1 MNHEY and CDR2 SVGAGI. The CDR3 sequence: CASSSTGGEAFF. CDR3 bases: TGTGCCAGCAGTTCTACAGGGGGTGAAGCTTTCTTT.

The gene calls are TRBV9 and TRBJ2-7; 9 nucleotides match TRBD1. V lost 3 bases to trimming and J lost 6 bases; unmatched junction nucleotides: 4. The CDR3 totals 13 residues. Germline V gene sequence: CDR1 SGDLS, CDR2 YYNGEE. This chain's CDR3 is CASSADRGGEQYF. CDR3 bases: TGTGCCAGCAGCGCGGACAGGGGCGGCGAGCAGTACTTC. Looking up the rest from reference TRBV9 and TRBJ2-7 gives the full variable domain: DSGVTQTPKHLITATGQRVTLRCSPRSGDLSVYWYQQSLDQGLQFLIQYYNGEERAKGNILERFSAQQFPDLHSELNLSSLELGDSALYFCASSADRGGEQYFGPGTRLTVT.

A note on this clone: This sample also contains other DNA sequences that code for the same CDR3. V and J are TRBV30 and TRBJ1-1; D remains unclear. From germline, CDR1 is GTSNPN and CDR2 SVGIG (reference sequence). The CDR3 totals 11 residues. The V gene lost 3 bases and the J gene lost 3 bases, with 5 bases spanning the gap. CDR3 in DNA: TGTGCCTGGAGCGCCGACACTGAAGCTTTCTTT. Encoded protein: CAWSADTEAFF.

The chain links TRBV11-2 to TRBJ2-2; D may be TRBD1 or TRBD2 (5 bases each). Germline-derived CDR1 and CDR2 are SGHAT and FQNNGV. The CDR3 contains 13 residues. Trimming shortened V by 1 base and J by 7 bases, and 7 bases separated the two germline ends. This CDR3 reads CASSLAGLGELFF. The CDR3 DNA is TGTGCCAGCAGCTTAGCGGGGCTCGGGGAGCTGTTTTTT.

V gene TRBV2 combines with J gene TRBJ2-7; 7 nucleotides match TRBD1. Trimming removed 8 bases from V and 6 bases from J; junction bases left unmatched: 7. The CDR3 consists of 12 residues. In germline, CDR1 is SNHLY, CDR2 FYNNEI. This CDR3 reads CASGTVASEQYF. CDR3 nucleotide sequence: TGTGCCAGCGGGACAGTCGCATCCGAGCAGTACTTC.